One sample yielded the 5 T cell receptor beta chains listed below, sequenced in a study of spatial heterogeneity in lung cancer. As for time point: sample taken at primary tumor resection. Unsorted whole RNA of tumor, nontumor lung or frozen PBMC was sequenced. TCRdb reprocessed the 5' RACE reads via MiXCR and lists one record per CDR3 protein. The sample includes some 45,000 distinct CDR3 sequences, roughly 10% of them seen just once. The sample in question was PBMCs, obtained at surgery. The receptors originated from a female donor with early-stage non-small cell lung cancer.

CDR3 in amino acids: CASSMNRGEPLHF. In nucleotides, the CDR3 is TGTGCCAGTAGTATGAACAGGGGGGAACCCCTCCACTTT. The rearrangement uses TRBV19 and TRBJ1-6; 8 bases line up with TRBD1. The CDR3 runs to 13 residues. Germline CDR1 and CDR2: LNHDA and SQIVND (reference sequence). V gave up 3 bases and J gave up 12 bases; unmatched junction bases: 4.

This clonotype was recorded at least ten times. This chain connects TRBV9 to TRBJ2-1; tentatively, D is TRBD1 (5 bases). Germline CDR1 is SGDLS and CDR2 is YYNGEE. Trimming took 3 bases from V and 0 from J, leaving 10 bases between them. This CDR3 has 15 residues. DNA for the CDR3: TGTGCCAGCAGCGCAAGGGGAAGCTCCTACAATGAGCAGTTCTTC. This codes for CASSARGSSYNEQFF.

A few counts support this clonotype. The chain combines TRBV6-5 with TRBJ1-1, with no clear D. CDR1 is MNHEY, CDR2 SVGAGI, per germline. Trimming cost V 4 bases and J 12 bases, with 15 bases left between them. CDR3 length equals 12 residues. Written as DNA, the CDR3 is TGTGCCAGCAGTTCCGTCGCGTCGGTTACTTTCTTT. Translated, it gives CASSSVASVTFF.

This clonotype was seen only a few times. The chain joins TRBV27 to TRBJ2-7, with 11 bases that match TRBD2. The V and J ends lost 7 bases and 2 bases, in that order; junction bases with no gene match: 13. CDR3 size: 17 residues. Germline V CDR1 and CDR2: MNHEY, SMNVEV (reference sequence). The DNA for the CDR3 is TGTGCCAGCACGCCGGTTAGCGGGGGGGTCATAACCTACGAGCAGTACTTC. Translated: CASTPVSGGVITYEQYF.

In its sample, this clonotype was seen a few times. The CDR3 sequence is CASSLDGRDTGELFF. The DNA for the CDR3 is TGTGCCAGCAGCTTAGATGGCAGAGACACCGGGGAGCTGTTTTTT. The chain joins TRBV7-6 to TRBJ2-2; no clear D. Germline V gene sequence: CDR1 SGHVS, CDR2 FNYEAQ. V dropped 1 base and J dropped 3 bases, with 9 bases sitting between them. The CDR3 has 15 amino acids.